The sequence of this TCR beta chain was determined in a study of radiotherapy plus CTLA-4 blockade in lung cancer. Study overall: Of all patients, approximately 20% responded objectively and 31% showed disease control. Overall study results and limits: Expansion in blood of tumor-derived TCR clones was seen after radiotherapy plus ipilimumab.

This clone was counted only a few times. The antigen is undetermined. In germline, CDR1 is ENHRY, CDR2 SYGVKD. V lost 11 bases and J 5 bases, leaving 9 bases between the germline ends. This CDR3 comprises 10 residues. Profiling relied on immunoSEQ multiplex PCR, and the TCRdb table lists in-frame clones only, not all of them. Among roughly 59,000 clones listed, roughly 76% were seen once. The sequencing used peripheral blood, collected from a patient treated with radiotherapy plus ipilimumab. The chain recombines TRBV10-3 with TRBJ1-1; D gene unclear. The sequence was obtained from a human donor with non-small cell lung cancer whose response to radiotherapy plus ipilimumab could not be evaluated. In nucleotides, the CDR3 is TGTGCCCTTCCGTTTACTGAAGCTTTCTTT. The encoded protein is CALPFTEAFF.